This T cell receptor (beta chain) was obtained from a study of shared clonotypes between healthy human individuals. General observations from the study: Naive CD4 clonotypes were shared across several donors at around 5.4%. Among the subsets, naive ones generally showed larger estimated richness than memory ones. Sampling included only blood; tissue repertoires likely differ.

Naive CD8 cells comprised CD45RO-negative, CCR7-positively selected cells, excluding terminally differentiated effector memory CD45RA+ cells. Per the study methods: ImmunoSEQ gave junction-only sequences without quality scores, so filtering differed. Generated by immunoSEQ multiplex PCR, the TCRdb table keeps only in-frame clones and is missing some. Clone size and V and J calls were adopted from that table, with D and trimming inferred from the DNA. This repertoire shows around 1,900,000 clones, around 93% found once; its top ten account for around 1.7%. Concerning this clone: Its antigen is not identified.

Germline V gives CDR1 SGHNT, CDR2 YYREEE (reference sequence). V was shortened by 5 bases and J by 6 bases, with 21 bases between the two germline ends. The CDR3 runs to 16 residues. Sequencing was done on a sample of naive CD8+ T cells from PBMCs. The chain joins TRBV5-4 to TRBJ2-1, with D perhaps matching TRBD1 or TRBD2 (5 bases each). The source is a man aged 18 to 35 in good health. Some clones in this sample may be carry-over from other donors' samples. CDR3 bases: TGTGCCAGCAGATACAGTATTGGGACCCCCAGCAATGAGCAGTTCTTC. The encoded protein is CASRYSIGTPSNEQFF.